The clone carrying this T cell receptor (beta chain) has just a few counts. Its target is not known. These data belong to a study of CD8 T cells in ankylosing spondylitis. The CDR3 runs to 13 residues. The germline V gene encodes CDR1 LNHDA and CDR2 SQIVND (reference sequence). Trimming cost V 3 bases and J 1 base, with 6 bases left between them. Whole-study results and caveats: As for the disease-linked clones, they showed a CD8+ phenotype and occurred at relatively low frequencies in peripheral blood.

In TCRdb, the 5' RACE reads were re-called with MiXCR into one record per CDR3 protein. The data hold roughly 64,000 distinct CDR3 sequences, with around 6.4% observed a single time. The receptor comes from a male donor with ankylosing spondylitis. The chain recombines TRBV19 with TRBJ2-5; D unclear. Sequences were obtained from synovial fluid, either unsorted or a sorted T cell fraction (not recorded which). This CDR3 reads CASSMVTQETQYF. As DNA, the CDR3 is TGTGCCAGTAGTATGGTCACCCAAGAGACCCAGTACTTC.